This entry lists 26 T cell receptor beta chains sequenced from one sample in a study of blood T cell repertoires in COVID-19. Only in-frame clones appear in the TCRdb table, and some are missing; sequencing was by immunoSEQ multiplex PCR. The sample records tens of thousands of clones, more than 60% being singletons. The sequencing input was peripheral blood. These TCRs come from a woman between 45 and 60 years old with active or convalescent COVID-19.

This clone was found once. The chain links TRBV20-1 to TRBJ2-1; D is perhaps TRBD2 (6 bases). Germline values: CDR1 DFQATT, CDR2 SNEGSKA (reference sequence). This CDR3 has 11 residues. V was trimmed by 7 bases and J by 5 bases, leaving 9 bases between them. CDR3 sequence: CSVLAHNEQFF. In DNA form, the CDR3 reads TGCAGTGTACTAGCACACAATGAGCAGTTCTTC.

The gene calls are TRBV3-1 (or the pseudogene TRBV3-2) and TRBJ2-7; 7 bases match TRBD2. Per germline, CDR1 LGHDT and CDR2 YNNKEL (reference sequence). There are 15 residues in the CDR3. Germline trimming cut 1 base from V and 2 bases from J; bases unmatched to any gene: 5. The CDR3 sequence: CASSQVGLSPYEQYF. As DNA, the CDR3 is TGTGCCAGCAGCCAAGTGGGACTAAGTCCCTACGAGCAGTACTTC.

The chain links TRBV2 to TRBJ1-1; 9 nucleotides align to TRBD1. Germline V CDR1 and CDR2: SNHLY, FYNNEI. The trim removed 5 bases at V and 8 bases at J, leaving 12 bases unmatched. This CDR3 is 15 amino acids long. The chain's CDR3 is CASSTQHHGQGEAFF. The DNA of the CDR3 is TGTGCCAGCAGTACTCAACACCACGGACAGGGGGAAGCTTTCTTT.

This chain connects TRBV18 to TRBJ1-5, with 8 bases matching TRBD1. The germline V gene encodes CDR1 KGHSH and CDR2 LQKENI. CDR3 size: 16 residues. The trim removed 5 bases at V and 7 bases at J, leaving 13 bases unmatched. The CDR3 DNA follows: TGTGCCAGCTCATCCGGACAGGGATTAGTCGAACAGCCCCAGCATTTT. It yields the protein CASSSGQGLVEQPQHF.

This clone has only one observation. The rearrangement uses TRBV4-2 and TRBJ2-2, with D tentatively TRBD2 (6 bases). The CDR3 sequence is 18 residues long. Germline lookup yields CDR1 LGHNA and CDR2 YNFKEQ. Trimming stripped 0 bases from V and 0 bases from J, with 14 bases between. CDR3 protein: CASSQDRAGRTNTGELFF. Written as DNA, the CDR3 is TGTGCCAGCAGCCAAGATCGGGCGGGGCGAACGAACACCGGGGAGCTGTTTTTT.

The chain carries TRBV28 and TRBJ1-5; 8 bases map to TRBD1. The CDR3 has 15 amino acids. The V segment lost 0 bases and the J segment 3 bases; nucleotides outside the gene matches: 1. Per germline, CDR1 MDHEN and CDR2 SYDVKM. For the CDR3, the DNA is TGTGCCAGCAGTTTATGGACAGGGGTCAATCAGCCCCAGCATTTT. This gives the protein CASSLWTGVNQPQHF.

CDR3 nucleotide sequence: TGTGCCAGCAGCATACAGGGGGGTCGGGCGTTCTTC. This gives the protein CASSIQGGRAFF. The chain has TRBV11-2 and TRBJ2-1, with 8 nucleotides matching TRBD1. V trimming: 5 bases; J trimming: 15 bases; junction bases outside the gene matches: 9. The CDR3 spans 12 residues. Germline V lookup: CDR1 SGHAT, CDR2 FQNNGV.

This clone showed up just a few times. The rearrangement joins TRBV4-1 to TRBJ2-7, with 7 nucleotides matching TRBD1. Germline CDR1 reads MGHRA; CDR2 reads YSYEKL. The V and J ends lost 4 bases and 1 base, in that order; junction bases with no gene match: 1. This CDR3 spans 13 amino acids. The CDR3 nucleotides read TGCGCCAGCAGCCTGGACAGGTCCTACGAGCAGTACTTC. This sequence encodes CASSLDRSYEQYF.

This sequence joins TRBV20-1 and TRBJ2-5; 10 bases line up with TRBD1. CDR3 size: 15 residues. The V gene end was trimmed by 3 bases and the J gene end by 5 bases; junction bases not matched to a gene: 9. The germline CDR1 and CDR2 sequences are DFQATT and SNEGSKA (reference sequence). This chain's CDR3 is CSASLTGGLEETQYF. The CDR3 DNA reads TGCAGTGCTAGTTTGACAGGGGGCTTAGAGGAGACCCAGTACTTC.

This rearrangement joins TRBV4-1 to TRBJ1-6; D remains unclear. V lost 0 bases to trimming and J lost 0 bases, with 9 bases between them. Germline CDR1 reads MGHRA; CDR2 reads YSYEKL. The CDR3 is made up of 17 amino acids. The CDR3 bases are TGCGCCAGCAGCCAAGATCCGGCAGGCTCCTATAATTCACCCCTCCACTTT. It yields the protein CASSQDPAGSYNSPLHF.

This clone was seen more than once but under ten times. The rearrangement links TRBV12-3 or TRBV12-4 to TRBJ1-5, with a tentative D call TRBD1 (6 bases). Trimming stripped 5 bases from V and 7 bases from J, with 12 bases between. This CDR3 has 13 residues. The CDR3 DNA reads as TGTGCCAGCAGTCGACAGGCAGGCCAGCCCCAGCATTTT. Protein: CASSRQAGQPQHF.

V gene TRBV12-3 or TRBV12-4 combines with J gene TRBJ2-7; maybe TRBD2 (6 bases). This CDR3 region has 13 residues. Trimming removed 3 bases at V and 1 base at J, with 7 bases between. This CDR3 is CASSFAGSYEQYF. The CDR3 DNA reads TGTGCCAGCAGTTTCGCGGGATCCTACGAGCAGTACTTC.

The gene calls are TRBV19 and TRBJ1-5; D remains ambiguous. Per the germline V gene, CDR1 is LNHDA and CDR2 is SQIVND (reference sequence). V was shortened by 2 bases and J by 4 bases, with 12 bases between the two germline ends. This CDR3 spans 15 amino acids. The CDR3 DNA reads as TGTGCCAGTAGTATACTCCGGGGAGGAAATCAGCCCCAGCATTTT. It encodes CASSILRGGNQPQHF. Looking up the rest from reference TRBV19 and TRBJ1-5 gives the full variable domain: DGGITQSPKYLFRKEGQNVTLSCEQNLNHDAMYWYRQDPGQGLRLIYYSQIVNDFQKGDIAEGYSVSREKKESFPLTVTSAQKNPTAFYLCASSILRGGNQPQHFGDGTRLSIL.

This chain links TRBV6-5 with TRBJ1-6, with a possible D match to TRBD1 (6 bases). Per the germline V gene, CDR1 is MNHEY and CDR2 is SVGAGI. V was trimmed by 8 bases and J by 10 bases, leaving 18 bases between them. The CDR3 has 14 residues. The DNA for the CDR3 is TGTGCCAGCTCGGGGGGGGGCTGGGGATCACCCCTCCACTTT. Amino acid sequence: CASSGGGWGSPLHF.

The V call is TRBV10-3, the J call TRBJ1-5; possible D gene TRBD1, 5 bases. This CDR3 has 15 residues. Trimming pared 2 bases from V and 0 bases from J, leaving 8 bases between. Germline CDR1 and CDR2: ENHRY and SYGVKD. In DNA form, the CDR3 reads TGTGCCATCAGTGAGGGGACTGGTAGCAATCAGCCCCAGCATTTT. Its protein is CAISEGTGSNQPQHF.

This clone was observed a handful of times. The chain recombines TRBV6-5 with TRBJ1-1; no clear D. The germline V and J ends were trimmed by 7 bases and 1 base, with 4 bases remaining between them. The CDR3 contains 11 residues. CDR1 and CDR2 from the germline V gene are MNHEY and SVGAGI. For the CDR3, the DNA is TGTGCCAGCATCTCGAACACTGAAGCTTTCTTT. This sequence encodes CASISNTEAFF.

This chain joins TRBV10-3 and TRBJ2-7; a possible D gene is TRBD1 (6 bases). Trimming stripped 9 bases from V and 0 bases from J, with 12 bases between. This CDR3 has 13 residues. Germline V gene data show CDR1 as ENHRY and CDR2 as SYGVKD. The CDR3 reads CAIRTESSYEQYF. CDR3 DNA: TGTGCCATTAGGACAGAGAGCTCCTACGAGCAGTACTTC.

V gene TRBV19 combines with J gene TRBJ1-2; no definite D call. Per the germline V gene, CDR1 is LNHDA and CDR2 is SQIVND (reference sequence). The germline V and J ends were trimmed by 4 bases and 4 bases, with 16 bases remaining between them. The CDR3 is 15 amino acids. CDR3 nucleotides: TGTGCCAGTAGTACAGCGGGGAGCAGCTCCTATGGCTACACCTTC. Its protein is CASSTAGSSSYGYTF.

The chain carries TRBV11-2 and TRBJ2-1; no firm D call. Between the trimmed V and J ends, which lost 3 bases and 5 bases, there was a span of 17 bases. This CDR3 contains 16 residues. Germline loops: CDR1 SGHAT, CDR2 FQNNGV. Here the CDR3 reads CASSFARGHGDNEQFF. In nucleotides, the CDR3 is TGTGCCAGCAGCTTTGCGAGAGGCCATGGAGACAATGAGCAGTTCTTC. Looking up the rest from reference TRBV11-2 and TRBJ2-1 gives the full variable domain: EAGVAQSPRYKIIEKRQSVAFWCNPISGHATLYWYQQILGQGPKLLIQFQNNGVVDDSQLPKDRFSAERLKGVDSTLKIQPAKLEDSAVYLCASSFARGHGDNEQFFGPGTRLTVL.

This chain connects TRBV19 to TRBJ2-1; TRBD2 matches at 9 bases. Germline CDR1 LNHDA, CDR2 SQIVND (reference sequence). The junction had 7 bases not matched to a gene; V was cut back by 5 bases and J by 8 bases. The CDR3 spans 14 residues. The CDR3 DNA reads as TGTGCCAGTAGTTCCTATAGCGGGAGAGATGAGCAGTTCTTC. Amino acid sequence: CASSSYSGRDEQFF. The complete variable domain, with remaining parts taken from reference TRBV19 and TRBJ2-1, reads DGGITQSPKYLFRKEGQNVTLSCEQNLNHDAMYWYRQDPGQGLRLIYYSQIVNDFQKGDIAEGYSVSREKKESFPLTVTSAQKNPTAFYLCASSSYSGRDEQFFGPGTRLTVL.

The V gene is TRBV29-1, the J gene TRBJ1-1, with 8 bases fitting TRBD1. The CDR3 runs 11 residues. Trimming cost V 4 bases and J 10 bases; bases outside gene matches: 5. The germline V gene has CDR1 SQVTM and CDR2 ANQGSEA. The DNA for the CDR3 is TGCAGCGTTGTAACCGGGACAGGAGCTTTCTTT. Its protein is CSVVTGTGAFF.

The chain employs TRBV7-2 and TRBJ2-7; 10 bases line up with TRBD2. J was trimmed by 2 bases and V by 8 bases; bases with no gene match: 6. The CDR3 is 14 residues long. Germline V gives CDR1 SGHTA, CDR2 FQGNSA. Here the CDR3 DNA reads TGTGCCAGCGGGATAGCGGGGGGAACCTACGAGCAGTACTTC. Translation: CASGIAGGTYEQYF.

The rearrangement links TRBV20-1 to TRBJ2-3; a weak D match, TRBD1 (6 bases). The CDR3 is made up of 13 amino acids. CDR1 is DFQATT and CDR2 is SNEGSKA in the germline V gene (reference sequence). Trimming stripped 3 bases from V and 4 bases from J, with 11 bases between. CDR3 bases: TGCAGTGCTAGTCTGTCAGGGGCAGATACGCAGTATTTT. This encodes CSASLSGADTQYF.

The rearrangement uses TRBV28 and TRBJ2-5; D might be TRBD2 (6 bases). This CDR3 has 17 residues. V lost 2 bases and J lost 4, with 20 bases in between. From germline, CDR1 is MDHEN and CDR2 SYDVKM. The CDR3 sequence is CASSLGPGRTYRETQYF. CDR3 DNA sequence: TGTGCCAGCAGTTTAGGGCCCGGGAGAACCTACAGAGAGACCCAGTACTTC.

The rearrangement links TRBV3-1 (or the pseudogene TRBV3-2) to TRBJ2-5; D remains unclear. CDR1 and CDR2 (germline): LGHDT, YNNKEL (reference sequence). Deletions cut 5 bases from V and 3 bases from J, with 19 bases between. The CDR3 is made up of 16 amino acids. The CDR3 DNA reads TGTGCCAGCAGCTTCGCTGGGTTCGGAGTCGAAGAGACCCAGTACTTC. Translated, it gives CASSFAGFGVEETQYF.

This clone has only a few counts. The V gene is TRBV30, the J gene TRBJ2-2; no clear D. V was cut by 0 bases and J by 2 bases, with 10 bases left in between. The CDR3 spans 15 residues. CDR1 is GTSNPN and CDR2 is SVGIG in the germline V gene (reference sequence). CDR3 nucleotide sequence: TGTGCCTGGAGTGTACTGGGCCCCAACACCGGGGAGCTGTTTTTT. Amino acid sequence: CAWSVLGPNTGELFF.